The TCR beta chain described here comes from a study of identical twins. V shed 2 bases and J 3 bases; nucleotides not matched to a gene: 10. The CDR3 is made up of 18 amino acids. CDR1 MGHRA and CDR2 YSYEKL come from the germline V gene. This clonotype came up a few times. Antigen: not known. Notes on the study in general: Reduced insertions were recorded for abundant cord blood beta clonotypes, with no such pattern in memory repertoires. The study found excess low generation probability among twin-shared out-of-frame alpha sequences. Surplus twin overlap in beta out-of-frame sequences was less pronounced.

With no exceptions, donors were healthy Caucasians. A single record per CDR3 protein comes from TCRdb applying MiXCR to the 5' RACE reads. This sample has around 1.7 million distinct CDR3 sequences, with 25% to 35% found just once. The receptor was isolated from a newborn girl in good health. The chain has TRBV4-1 and TRBJ2-3; 11 nucleotides line up with TRBD2. The specimen sequenced was cord blood. CDR3 amino acids: CASSQSGPGLAVTDTQYF. The CDR3 coding sequence is TGCGCCAGCAGCCAAAGCGGTCCGGGACTAGCGGTAACAGATACGCAGTATTTT.